This T cell receptor beta chain originates from a study of T cell responses to AZD1222 COVID-19 vaccine. Germline trimming cut 4 bases from V and 6 bases from J; bases unmatched to any gene: 8. The germline V gene has CDR1 LNHDA and CDR2 SQIVND (reference sequence). This CDR3 is built from 15 residues. Sequencing used immunoSEQ multiplex PCR; TCRdb keeps in-frame clones, though not all of them. The sample consists of about 73,000 clones, approximately 89% of them appearing once. Second-dose timings of about 4 or about 12 weeks were pooled. The sample consisted of peripheral blood, taken 28 days after the second AZD1222 dose. The TCR sequence derives from an adult who received the AZD1222 COVID-19 vaccine. The chain couples TRBV19 to TRBJ1-5; 8 bases fit TRBD1. In DNA, the CDR3 is TGTGCCAGTAGTAAGGAAGGACAGGGCCCTCAGCCCCAGCATTTT. It yields the protein CASSKEGQGPQPQHF. The complete variable domain, with remaining parts taken from reference TRBV19 and TRBJ1-5, reads DGGITQSPKYLFRKEGQNVTLSCEQNLNHDAMYWYRQDPGQGLRLIYYSQIVNDFQKGDIAEGYSVSREKKESFPLTVTSAQKNPTAFYLCASSKEGQGPQPQHFGDGTRLSIL.